The TCR beta chain described here comes from a study of cytomegalovirus exposure and HLA in healthy donors. Study conclusions and caveats: In vitro work confirmed that a few CMV-associated chains recognize CMV antigens.

The V and J ends lost 6 bases and 1 base, in that order; junction bases with no gene match: 2. The CDR3 covers 14 residues. The germline gives CDR1 SNHLY, CDR2 FYNNEI. The PCR made use of 60 Vbeta and 13 Jbeta primers. This table comes from immunoSEQ multiplex PCR, and its TCRdb copy is limited to in-frame clones, with some not included. The table records about 270,000 clones, just over 70% of them present only once. With regard to this clone: Antigen: not known.

The chain combines TRBV2 with TRBJ2-4, with 8 bases fitting TRBD1. The origin of this receptor is a female donor in good health and CMV-seronegative. Sample: PBMCs. The CDR3 nucleotides are TGTGCCAGCAGGGACAGGGCGGCCAAAAACATTCAGTACTTC. As protein: CASRDRAAKNIQYF.